This TCR beta chain was captured in a study of blood T cell repertoires in COVID-19 (TCRdb year 2020). Background for the entire study: The collaborator samples originated in the United States, Italy and Spain and spanned the acute and convalescent phases of COVID-19. The material from the prospective study consisted of cDNA or gDNA derived from T cells, B-cell-depleted T cells, or PBMCs. Subjects who had been exposed to COVID-19, were actively infected with it, or had recovered from it provided the deeply sampled blood TCRbeta repertoires that made up the dataset. The repertoires were made available in a free public database intended to serve as a resource for research on the immune response to SARS-CoV-2. The samples were drawn from two sources: the first 160 participants of the ongoing ImmuneRACE study, and 1,254 subjects contributed by 6 global collaborators. Nearly every sample came with metadata listing a de-identified subject ID, COVID-19 status, age in years and sex. Where available, HLA class I and class II types were taken from metadata supplied by the sample provider and were not determined by assay-based typing.

TCRbeta CDR3 regions were amplified from genomic DNA by means of the immunoSEQ Assay, a bias-controlled multiplex PCR. From the authors' description of their analysis: Nucleated cell counts per sample were estimated from amplification of reference gene primers within the assay. To quantify the absolute abundance of each unique TCRbeta CDR3 rearrangement, sequence reads were collapsed and filtered. For each sample, productive Simpson clonality was calculated as the square root of Simpson's diversity index across productive rearrangements. TCRdb took over this immuneACCESS table, retaining in-frame rearrangements with V and J assigned. Such tables are incomplete; in checked studies, under half of the missing clones stem from an unresolved V gene, and the remainder is unexplained. The V and J calls and the clone size are those of that table, but D and trimming were determined from the DNA. This sample holds around 100,000 clones; 85% to 90% were observed only once. The ten top clones hold roughly 32% of the sample.

This clone was detected only a few times. Its target antigen remains unknown. No much larger clone is present one base from it, and per-base qualities are unavailable. The collaborating institutions used their own protocols to collect whole blood in K2EDTA tubes. Collaborator samples were shipped for TCRbeta analysis as frozen whole blood, isolated PBMCs, or DNA extracted from either sample type. Results and caveats for the whole study, not just this receptor: The amount of clinical and demographic metadata varied by source and participant and was provided uncurated.

The sample comprised peripheral blood. The clonotype originates from an elderly woman with acute or convalescent COVID-19.

CDR3 reads: CASTWAAEQYF. The nucleotides read TGTGCCAGCACGTGGGCCGCCGAGCAGTACTTC. The sequence is built from TRBV2 and TRBJ2-7; no D gene call is confident. From the cysteine up to the phenylalanine, the CDR3 has a length of 11 residues. Only the CDR3 part of the read is kept: 33 bases, read in frame from the first base. In the germline V gene, CDR1 corresponds to SNHLY and CDR2 to FYNNEI. V drops 7 bases and J drops 6 bases, leaving 10 bases in between.